The 27 T cell receptor beta chains given below trace back to one sample, sequenced in a study of control samples from healthy donors and cancer patients. The assay was immunoSEQ multiplex PCR, and TCRdb's table has in-frame clones only and misses some. Of about 130,000 clones in the sample, about 95% were seen once. The sequenced sample was blood. Receptor source: a man in his thirties or forties in good health.

The CDR3 reads CASRERNYYEQYF. Written as DNA, the CDR3 is TGTGCCAGCCGGGAGAGGAATTACTACGAGCAGTACTTC. The rearrangement joins TRBV6-5 to TRBJ2-7; tentatively, D is TRBD2 (6 bases). V dropped 8 bases and J dropped 3 bases, with 14 bases sitting between them. The CDR3 covers 13 residues. CDR1 is MNHEY and CDR2 is SVGAGI in the germline V gene.

V and J are TRBV19 and TRBJ1-6; TRBD1 is a possible D gene (6 bases). The CDR3 extends over 15 amino acids. The germline CDR1 and CDR2 sequences are LNHDA and SQIVND (reference sequence). V was trimmed by 3 bases and J by 7 bases, leaving 13 bases between them. CDR3 nucleotide sequence: TGTGCCAGTAGTATGTCAGCAGGGGCGAATTCACCCCTCCACTTT. Amino acid sequence: CASSMSAGANSPLHF.

This chain uses TRBV25-1 with TRBJ1-1; D remains ambiguous. Per the germline V gene, CDR1 is MGHDK and CDR2 is SYGVNS. V dropped 3 bases and J dropped 11 bases, with 16 bases sitting between them. This CDR3 has 13 amino acids. CDR3 in amino acids: CASSDLGIAGAFF. In DNA form, the CDR3 reads TGTGCCAGCAGTGACTTAGGGATCGCTGGGGCTTTCTTT.

The chain recombines TRBV6-5 with TRBJ1-6; 9 bases align to TRBD1. From germline, CDR1 is MNHEY and CDR2 SVGAGI. The CDR3 contains 14 residues. The ends lost 7 bases at V and 10 bases at J; junction bases unmatched: 8. The CDR3 spells CASIPDRGGSPLHF. For the CDR3, the DNA is TGTGCCAGCATCCCGGACAGGGGCGGATCACCCCTCCACTTT.

The chain has TRBV5-1 and TRBJ2-2; 8 bases map to TRBD1. The V and J ends lost 5 bases and 5 bases, in that order; junction bases with no gene match: 8. CDR1 and CDR2 (germline): SGHRS, YFSETQ. There are 15 residues in the CDR3. The CDR3 DNA reads as TGCGCCAGCAGATTATCGACAGGGGTGACCGGGGAGCTGTTTTTT. Encoded protein: CASRLSTGVTGELFF.

The J gene is TRBJ1-4, the V gene TRBV5-5; possible D gene TRBD1, 5 bases. This CDR3 is 14 amino acids long. Germline V gene lookup returns CDR1 SGHKS and CDR2 YYEKEE (reference sequence). V lost 4 bases, J lost 6 bases, and 13 bases lay in between. CDR3 residues: CASSEVRGDEKLFF. As DNA, the CDR3 is TGTGCCAGCAGCGAGGTCCGGGGGGATGAAAAACTGTTTTTT.

V usage is TRBV11-2 and J usage is TRBJ1-2; D is possibly TRBD1 (6 bases). V was trimmed by 3 bases and J by 8 bases, leaving 10 bases between them. Germline V gene lookup returns CDR1 SGHAT and CDR2 FQNNGV. The CDR3 is 12 amino acids. For the CDR3, the DNA is TGTGCCAGCAGCTTCGGTGGGGGCGGCTACACCTTC. The encoded protein is CASSFGGGGYTF.

The chain links TRBV5-1 to TRBJ2-3; unclear D gene. The V gene lost 0 bases and the J gene lost 0 bases, with 11 bases spanning the gap. CDR3 size: 16 residues. Looked up from germline, CDR1 is SGHRS and CDR2 is YFSETQ. CDR3 bases: TGCGCCAGCAGCTTGGCCACACGCCTTAGCACAGATACGCAGTATTTT. Protein sequence: CASSLATRLSTDTQYF.

This clone came up once. The rearrangement uses TRBV4-3 and TRBJ1-2; D gene unclear. Trimming pared 0 bases from V and 5 bases from J, leaving 13 bases between. The CDR3 covers 15 residues. Germline loops: CDR1 LGHNA, CDR2 YSLEER. CDR3 loop: CASSQDDLSGYGYTF. CDR3 nucleotide sequence: TGCGCCAGCAGCCAAGATGATCTCTCAGGTTATGGCTACACCTTC.

The table lists this clone with a count of one. V is TRBV30 and J is TRBJ2-1; either TRBD1 or TRBD2 may fit D (5 bases each). The V gene lost 4 bases and the J gene lost 9 bases, with 10 bases spanning the gap. The CDR3 totals 11 residues. Germline V gene data show CDR1 as GTSNPN and CDR2 as SVGIG (reference sequence). For the CDR3, the DNA is TGTGCCTGGACGGGGACCGGTGAGCAGTTCTTC. It yields the protein CAWTGTGEQFF.

This clone appeared once. The rearrangement links TRBV4-1 to TRBJ2-3, with 9 bases that match TRBD2. Germline lookup yields CDR1 MGHRA and CDR2 YSYEKL. The CDR3 totals 16 residues. The J segment lost 3 bases and the V segment lost 1 base, leaving 5 bases of the junction unmatched. In DNA, the CDR3 is TGCGCCAGCAGCCAAGGAAATAGCGGGGGAACAGATACGCAGTATTTT. Amino acids: CASSQGNSGGTDTQYF.

In DNA, the CDR3 is TGTGCCAGTAGTATCGCGACAGGGGGTCTTGACACTGAAGCTTTCTTT. It yields the protein CASSIATGGLDTEAFF. The rearrangement joins TRBV19 to TRBJ1-1; the match to TRBD1 covers 9 bases. Germline V gives CDR1 LNHDA, CDR2 SQIVND (reference sequence). This CDR3 is 16 amino acids long. Losses at the gene ends were 3 bases for V and 3 bases for J; bases not matched to a gene: 8.

This clone occurred a few times. J is TRBJ2-5 and V is TRBV6-5, with TRBD2 matching 13 bases. V lost 6 bases to trimming and J lost 5 bases; unmatched junction nucleotides: 3. CDR3 length: 14 residues. The germline V gene has CDR1 MNHEY and CDR2 SVGAGI. Here the CDR3 DNA reads TGTGCCAGCAGGGGACTAGCGGGGTCCGAGACCCAGTACTTC. Translating gives CASRGLAGSETQYF.

The rearrangement uses TRBV7-8 and TRBJ1-1; no definite D call. CDR3 length equals 13 residues. The V gene lost 4 bases and the J gene lost 5 bases, with 11 bases spanning the gap. CDR1 and CDR2 from the germline V gene are SGHVS and FQNEAQ. The CDR3 DNA is TGTGCCAGCAGCTCTGCTTCCGGAACTGAAGCTTTCTTT. Encoded protein: CASSSASGTEAFF.

V and J are TRBV10-3 and TRBJ2-3, with 7 bases lining up with TRBD1. The CDR3 consists of 15 residues. Per germline, CDR1 ENHRY and CDR2 SYGVKD. V was pared by 0 bases and J by 3 bases, with 3 bases of the junction left unmatched. CDR3 amino acids: CAISESGTATDTQYF. Written as DNA, the CDR3 is TGTGCCATCAGTGAGTCCGGGACAGCGACAGATACGCAGTATTTT.

V gene TRBV9 combines with J gene TRBJ1-1; possibly TRBD1 for D (5 bases). V shed 4 bases and J shed 1 base, with 14 bases lying between them. This CDR3 has 15 residues. CDR1 and CDR2 from the germline V gene are SGDLS and YYNGEE. Here the CDR3 reads CASSPRGAQNTEAFF. For the CDR3, the DNA is TGTGCCAGCAGCCCTCGTGGGGCTCAGAACACTGAAGCTTTCTTT. The whole variable domain, filled in from reference TRBV9 and TRBJ1-1, reads DSGVTQTPKHLITATGQRVTLRCSPRSGDLSVYWYQQSLDQGLQFLIQYYNGEERAKGNILERFSAQQFPDLHSELNLSSLELGDSALYFCASSPRGAQNTEAFFGQGTRLTVV.

CDR3 sequence (DNA): TGTGCCAGCAGCCTGGGATACACTAGCGGACCTAGTACAGATACGCAGTATTTT. It codes for CASSLGYTSGPSTDTQYF. The genes are TRBV5-6 and TRBJ2-3; 8 bases are shared with TRBD2. The V and J ends lost 4 bases and 3 bases, in that order; junction bases with no gene match: 16. This CDR3 has 18 amino acids. Germline values: CDR1 SGHDT, CDR2 YYEEEE.

This chain links TRBV25-1 with TRBJ1-1; D is undetermined. The CDR3 is made up of 16 amino acids. Germline CDR1 MGHDK, CDR2 SYGVNS. V gave up 2 bases and J gave up 0 bases, with 13 bases separating them. This chain's CDR3 is CASSEERFGVNTEAFF. DNA of the CDR3: TGTGCCAGCAGTGAAGAGAGGTTCGGGGTGAACACTGAAGCTTTCTTT.

The chain is built from TRBV7-2 and TRBJ2-3; TRBD1 aligns across 10 bases. The CDR3 consists of 16 residues. The J segment lost 8 bases and the V segment lost 3 bases, leaving 11 bases of the junction unmatched. In germline, CDR1 is SGHTA, CDR2 FQGNSA. As DNA, the CDR3 is TGTGCCAGCAGCTTCGGGGACAGGGGCGCGTCGGTTACGCAGTATTTT. This encodes CASSFGDRGASVTQYF.

This chain connects TRBV27 to TRBJ1-5; TRBD1 matches at 8 bases. The CDR3 has 15 residues. The germline gives CDR1 MNHEY, CDR2 SMNVEV (reference sequence). After removal of 5 bases from V and 0 bases from J, the junction contained 3 bases not matched to a gene. CDR3 sequence reads: CASSVQGDSNQPQHF. The CDR3, as DNA: TGTGCCAGCAGTGTACAGGGGGATAGCAATCAGCCCCAGCATTTT.

V and J are TRBV7-8 and TRBJ1-6; 8 bases align to TRBD1. Trimming removed 8 bases from V and 7 bases from J; junction bases left unmatched: 7. The CDR3 spans 14 residues. CDR1 is SGHVS and CDR2 is FQNEAQ in the germline V gene. CDR3 loop: CASGTGTGNSPLHF. The DNA for the CDR3 is TGTGCCAGCGGTACCGGGACAGGCAATTCACCCCTCCACTTT.

CDR3 sequence reads: CASSLGGVEPQHF. The CDR3 nucleotides read TGTGCCAGCAGCTTAGGGGGCGTCGAGCCCCAGCATTTT. The chain links TRBV7-8 to TRBJ1-5; possibly TRBD1 for D (5 bases). Germline values: CDR1 SGHVS, CDR2 FQNEAQ. The CDR3 runs to 13 residues. Trimming took off 1 base at V and 8 bases at J, with 9 bases between the two ends. The full variable domain, with the rest looked up from reference TRBV7-8 and TRBJ1-5, is GAGVSQSPRYKVAKRGQDVALRCDPISGHVSLFWYQQALGQGPEFLTYFQNEAQLDKSGLPSDRFFAERPEGSVSTLKIQRTQQEDSAVYLCASSLGGVEPQHFGDGTRLSIL.

V usage is TRBV7-2 and J usage is TRBJ2-3, with TRBD2 identical over 15 bases. In germline, CDR1 is SGHTA, CDR2 FQGNSA. The V segment lost 5 bases and the J segment 2 bases; nucleotides outside the gene matches: 11. This CDR3 spans 19 amino acids. The DNA of the CDR3 is TGTGCCAGCAGCCAGGGACTAGCGGGGGGCCCATACGACACAGATACGCAGTATTTT. Protein product: CASSQGLAGGPYDTDTQYF. The variable domain in full, completed from reference TRBV7-2 and TRBJ2-3, reads GAGVSQSPSNKVTEKGKDVELRCDPISGHTALYWYRQSLGQGLEFLIYFQGNSAPDKSGLPSDRFSAERTGGSVSTLTIQRTQQEDSAVYLCASSQGLAGGPYDTDTQYFGPGTRLTVL.

This chain joins TRBV5-1 and TRBJ2-2; 11 nucleotides agree with TRBD2. Germline V gives CDR1 SGHRS, CDR2 YFSETQ. The trim removed 2 bases at V and 1 base at J, leaving 4 bases unmatched. This CDR3 has 17 residues. The CDR3 protein is CASSLPTSGGNTGELFF. CDR3 DNA: TGCGCCAGCAGCTTACCTACTAGCGGGGGGAACACCGGGGAGCTGTTTTTT.

This chain links TRBV19 with TRBJ1-1, with 7 bases that match TRBD1. V lost 7 bases, J lost 1 base, and 3 bases stayed unmatched. CDR3 length: 13 residues. The germline gives CDR1 LNHDA, CDR2 SQIVND (reference sequence). The CDR3 sequence is CASKYRGNTEAFF. The DNA for the CDR3 is TGTGCCAGTAAATACAGGGGGAACACTGAAGCTTTCTTT.

This sequence joins TRBV5-1 and TRBJ1-6; the D gene is possibly TRBD1 (5 bases). The V end lost 6 bases, the J end lost 8 bases, and 15 bases lay between the germline ends. The CDR3 loop spans 14 amino acids. The V gene's germline CDR1 is SGHRS and CDR2 YFSETQ. The DNA of the CDR3 is TGCGCCAGCACCGCTGGGGGGACCGATTCACCCCTCCACTTT. It yields the protein CASTAGGTDSPLHF.

This chain links TRBV25-1 with TRBJ2-1; no reliable D call. Germline V gene sequence: CDR1 MGHDK, CDR2 SYGVNS. This CDR3 region has 15 residues. Trimming stripped 2 bases from V and 7 bases from J, with 15 bases between. CDR3: CASSETTSPKNEQFF. DNA of the CDR3: TGTGCCAGCAGTGAAACTACCAGCCCTAAGAATGAGCAGTTCTTC. Together with reference TRBV25-1 and TRBJ2-1, the CDR3 gives the full variable domain: EADIYQTPRYLVIGTGKKITLECSQTMGHDKMYWYQQDPGMELHLIHYSYGVNSTEKGDLSSESTVSRIRTEHFPLTLESARPSHTSQYLCASSETTSPKNEQFFGPGTRLTVL.